This T cell receptor beta chain was captured by sequencing in a study of cytomegalovirus exposure and HLA in healthy donors. The PCR employed 60 Vbeta primers together with 13 Jbeta primers. The table came from immunoSEQ multiplex PCR; TCRdb's copy has only in-frame clones and leaves some out. The table shows some 150,000 clones, with approximately 79% occurring only once. These donors, healthy bone marrow donors, were studied. Concerning this clone: Its antigen remains unknown.

This CDR3 has 14 residues. With V trimmed by 3 bases and J by 4 bases, 6 bases remained unmatched. Germline CDR1 and CDR2: SQVTM and ANQGSEA. Overall study findings and caveats: In a later analysis, HLA-C alleles had the fewest associated TCRs, DRB1 alleles the most. Follow-up analysis seemed to connect common viral pathogens with several of the most significant clusters identified.

The material sequenced was PBMCs. The chain couples TRBV29-1 to TRBJ1-2, with 9 bases lining up with TRBD1. The TCR comes from a middle-aged man in good health and CMV-seropositive. The CDR3 reads CSVEGTGGIYGYTF. Here the CDR3 DNA reads TGCAGCGTTGAGGGAACAGGGGGCATCTATGGCTACACCTTC.